The 10 T cell receptor beta chains listed next were all sequenced from one sample in a study of blood T cells in healthy people across ages. A sample-barcoded 5' primer and a J-beta primer mix were used in a second PCR of roughly 7 to 12 cycles. TCRdb passed the 5' RACE reads through MiXCR, listing each CDR3 protein once. The sample has about 670,000 distinct CDR3 sequences, 52% seen once. The sequenced sample was blood. The receptors here all came from a woman of 80 years or more in good health.

The chain couples TRBV29-1 to TRBJ1-2; 9 nucleotides agree with TRBD1. V lost 3 bases, J lost 7 bases, and 6 bases stayed unmatched. This CDR3 contains 13 residues. CDR1 and CDR2 (germline): SQVTM, ANQGSEA. CDR3 DNA sequence: TGCAGCGTTGACGACAGGGGGGTGTGTGGCTACACCTTC. Translating it yields CSVDDRGVCGYTF.

This clonotype has only a few counts. The genes are TRBV20-1 and TRBJ1-2; TRBD1 aligns across 10 bases. The V gene's germline CDR1 is DFQATT and CDR2 SNEGSKA (reference sequence). J lost 3 bases, V lost 6 bases, and 4 bases had no gene match. This CDR3 comprises 13 residues. DNA of the CDR3: TGCAGTGCGCTGACAGGGGGCGACTATGGCTACACCTTC. This translates into CSALTGGDYGYTF.

This clonotype was seen ten or more times. The genes are TRBV6-2 or TRBV6-3 and TRBJ2-5, with D hard to call. CDR1 is MNHEY and CDR2 is SVGEGT in the germline V gene. V dropped 6 bases and J dropped 6 bases, with 17 bases sitting between them. The CDR3 totals 14 residues. The CDR3 reads CASSPRGYGKTQYF. In nucleotides, the CDR3 is TGTGCCAGCAGCCCCCGAGGATACGGAAAGACCCAGTACTTC.

This clonotype appeared many times. The gene calls are TRBV6-5 and TRBJ1-5, with D hard to call. Trimming cost V 6 bases and J 4 bases, with 7 bases left between them. CDR1 and CDR2 (germline): MNHEY, SVGAGI. The CDR3 has 12 residues. This CDR3 reads CASRTLNQPQHF. The DNA for the CDR3 is TGTGCCAGCAGGACCCTAAATCAGCCCCAGCATTTT.

V is TRBV29-1 and J is TRBJ1-2; D may be TRBD1 (5 bases). The V end lost 4 bases, the J end lost 1 base, and 16 bases lay between the germline ends. In germline, CDR1 is SQVTM, CDR2 ANQGSEA. The CDR3 contains 15 residues. CDR3: CSVGGGDGFNYGYTF. CDR3 DNA: TGCAGCGTTGGAGGAGGGGACGGTTTTAACTATGGCTACACCTTC.

To note about this clonotype: The junction departs from germline at one end; a sequencing error may be responsible. The chain couples TRBV29-1 to TRBJ2-2, with TRBD2 as a possible D gene (6 bases). This CDR3 comprises 16 residues. Looked up from germline, CDR1 is SQVTM and CDR2 is ANQGSEA. The CDR3 DNA reads as TGCAGCGTTGCCCCAAATAGGGCGGCGGTCACCGGGGGGCTGTTTTTT. Translation gives CSVAPNRAAVTGGLFF.

This clonotype was seen repeatedly, ten times or more. The chain has TRBV29-1 and TRBJ2-3; D may be TRBD1 (5 bases). Germline V gene sequence: CDR1 SQVTM, CDR2 ANQGSEA. The ends were cut back, 6 bases at V and 0 bases at J, with 16 bases in the middle. The CDR3 extends over 15 amino acids. CDR3 DNA: TGCAGCGTGAGAAAAGGGGATTTTAGCACAGATACGCAGTATTTT. This translates into CSVRKGDFSTDTQYF.

This clonotype was recorded many times. The chain has TRBV20-1 and TRBJ2-1; the match to TRBD2 covers 9 bases. The ends lost 1 base at V and 7 bases at J; junction bases unmatched: 8. Germline assignment: CDR1 DFQATT and CDR2 SNEGSKA (reference sequence). This CDR3 has 15 amino acids. This CDR3 is CSARVAGGPENEQFF. CDR3 DNA sequence: TGCAGTGCTAGAGTGGCGGGAGGGCCGGAGAATGAGCAGTTCTTC.

The rearrangement joins TRBV5-6 to TRBJ1-2; TRBD1 aligns across 9 bases. Germline CDR1 reads SGHDT; CDR2 reads YYEEEE. CDR3 length: 16 amino acids. Losses at the gene ends were 4 bases for V and 3 bases for J; bases not matched to a gene: 10. CDR3 nucleotides: TGTGCCAGCAGCCAAACGGGACAGGGTGGGCACTATGGCTACACCTTC. This encodes CASSQTGQGGHYGYTF.

In its sample, this clonotype was seen once. A much larger clone sits a single nucleotide away, making a read error possible. The chain carries TRBV28 and TRBJ2-7; the D call may be TRBD1 or TRBD2 (5 bases each). The CDR3 spans 14 residues. From germline, CDR1 is MDHEN and CDR2 SYDVKM. Trimming shortened V by 2 bases and J by 2 bases, and 10 bases separated the two germline ends. The CDR3 protein is CASSLDLGAYEQYF. The CDR3 DNA is TGTGCCAGCAGTTTAGATCTGGGGGCCTACGAGCAGTACTTC.